A single sample is the source of the 14 T cell receptor beta chains below, sequenced in a study of OX40 agonist ivuxolimab in advanced cancers. Profiling relied on immunoSEQ multiplex PCR, and the TCRdb table lists in-frame clones only, not all of them. The sample has tens of thousands of clones; about nine tenths are singletons. The source was CD4+ or CD8+ T cells sorted from blood, collected in a trial of the OX40 agonist ivuxolimab. The receptors were sampled from an adult with an advanced solid tumor such as melanoma, head and neck, liver or kidney cancer.

The chain has TRBV15 and TRBJ2-2; D not resolved. The CDR3 is made up of 12 amino acids. With 2 bases removed from V and 6 bases from J, the gap between germline ends came to 4 bases. Germline loops: CDR1 LNHNV, CDR2 YYDKDF (reference sequence). The CDR3 sequence is CATSRYPGELFF. The CDR3 coding sequence is TGTGCCACCAGCAGATACCCCGGGGAGCTGTTTTTT.

The chain combines TRBV7-9 with TRBJ2-5; D unresolved. V dropped 6 bases and J dropped 1 base, with 18 bases sitting between them. This CDR3 region has 16 residues. The germline gives CDR1 SEHNR, CDR2 FQNEAQ (reference sequence). CDR3 residues: CASSPATFPLQETQYF. The CDR3 DNA is TGTGCCAGCAGTCCAGCTACCTTTCCCCTCCAAGAGACCCAGTACTTC.

The chain has TRBV20-1 and TRBJ2-7; D ambiguous. The CDR3 loop spans 11 amino acids. From germline, CDR1 is DFQATT and CDR2 SNEGSKA (reference sequence). V was pared by 2 bases and J by 7 bases, with 9 bases between. CDR3 in amino acids: CSARTQEEQYF. CDR3 coding DNA: TGCAGTGCTAGAACCCAAGAGGAGCAGTACTTC.

This chain links TRBV21-1 with TRBJ1-1; TRBD1, as called in the table, went unchecked against the DNA. TRBV21-1 is designated a pseudogene. This CDR3 is 14 amino acids long. CDR3 sequence (DNA): TGTGCCAGCAGCAACCCGGCTGGGCGATATGAAGCTTTCTTT. It encodes CASSNPAGRYEAFF.

The V gene is TRBV18, the J gene TRBJ1-2; tentatively, D is TRBD1 (5 bases). This CDR3 spans 13 amino acids. The V end lost 6 bases, the J end lost 4 bases, and 12 bases lay between the germline ends. Germline CDR1 KGHSH, CDR2 LQKENI. The CDR3 DNA sequence: TGTGCCAGCTCCGGACAACTGTCCTATGGCTACACCTTC. Translation: CASSGQLSYGYTF. The complete variable domain, with remaining parts taken from reference TRBV18 and TRBJ1-2, reads NAGVMQNPRHLVRRRGQEARLRCSPMKGHSHVYWYRQLPEEGLKFMVYLQKENIIDESGMPKERFSAEFPKEGPSILRIQQVVRGDSAAYFCASSGQLSYGYTFGSGTRLTVV.

Only one count was recorded for this clone. The rearrangement joins TRBV14 to TRBJ1-1; the D is unclear. The CDR3 sequence is 13 residues long. V dropped 1 base and J dropped 3 bases, with 6 bases sitting between them. Germline V gene data show CDR1 as SGHDN and CDR2 as FVKESK. The chain's CDR3 is CASSQAWYTEAFF. The DNA of the CDR3 is TGTGCCAGCAGCCAAGCTTGGTACACTGAAGCTTTCTTT.

The chain is built from TRBV7-9 and TRBJ1-4; D is unclear. This CDR3 region has 15 residues. V shed 0 bases and J shed 4 bases, with 9 bases lying between them. Germline V gene lookup returns CDR1 SEHNR and CDR2 FQNEAQ (reference sequence). CDR3 sequence (DNA): TGTGCCAGCAGCTTAGCGGAGGGTGTTAATGAAAAACTGTTTTTT. It yields the protein CASSLAEGVNEKLFF.

The rearrangement joins TRBV5-1 to TRBJ2-6; D not certain. Germline loops: CDR1 SGHRS, CDR2 YFSETQ. There are 14 residues in the CDR3. Deletions cut 1 base from V and 3 bases from J, with 5 bases between. CDR3 bases: TGCGCCAGCAGCTTGAACGGTGGGGCCAACGTCCTGACTTTC. Amino acids: CASSLNGGANVLTF.

The genes are TRBV29-1 and TRBJ2-7; tentatively, D is TRBD2 (5 bases). Germline V gene lookup returns CDR1 SQVTM and CDR2 ANQGSEA. Deletions cut 6 bases from V and 7 bases from J, with 13 bases between. This CDR3 has 11 residues. CDR3 residues: CSVGRGGEQYF. In nucleotides, the CDR3 is TGCAGCGTCGGCCGAGGAGGAGAGCAGTACTTC.

This chain uses TRBV7-6 with TRBJ2-1, with a tentative D call TRBD2 (5 bases). Germline CDR1 SGHVS, CDR2 FNYEAQ. V lost 1 base, J lost 10 bases, and 8 bases lay in between. The CDR3 length is 12 residues. CDR3 protein: CASSLVPGEQFF. DNA of the CDR3: TGTGCCAGCAGCTTAGTCCCGGGGGAGCAGTTCTTC.

V gene TRBV5-4 combines with J gene TRBJ1-2; D might be TRBD1 (6 bases). Looked up from germline, CDR1 is SGHNT and CDR2 is YYREEE (reference sequence). The CDR3 contains 11 residues. Between the trimmed V and J ends, which lost 7 bases and 4 bases, there was a span of 8 bases. This CDR3 reads CASGGPYGYTF. CDR3 in DNA: TGTGCCAGCGGGGGGCCCTATGGCTACACCTTC.

CDR3 in DNA: TGTGCCAGCAGTTCCTACAGGTTTCACAATGAAAAACTGTTTTTT. Protein sequence: CASSSYRFHNEKLFF. V gene TRBV28 combines with J gene TRBJ1-4, with D tentatively TRBD1 (5 bases). The CDR3 consists of 15 residues. Trimming pared 4 bases from V and 5 bases from J, leaving 14 bases between. CDR1 and CDR2 (germline): MDHEN, SYDVKM.

V and J are TRBV5-1 and TRBJ1-4; tentatively, D is TRBD1 (6 bases). Trimming removed 6 bases at V and 3 bases at J, with 15 bases between. CDR3 length: 15 residues. Germline CDR1 reads SGHRS; CDR2 reads YFSETQ. CDR3 amino acids: CASNLRQVANEKLFF. CDR3 DNA: TGCGCCAGCAACCTCCGACAGGTCGCTAATGAAAAACTGTTTTTT.

The genes are TRBV6-5 and TRBJ1-1; possibly TRBD1 for D (5 bases). Deletions cut 2 bases from V and 0 bases from J, with 13 bases between. Germline V gene data show CDR1 as MNHEY and CDR2 as SVGAGI. This CDR3 region has 16 residues. Here the CDR3 DNA reads TGTGCCAGCAGTTACGGGTTTGGCAGGGTGAACACTGAAGCTTTCTTT. Translation: CASSYGFGRVNTEAFF.